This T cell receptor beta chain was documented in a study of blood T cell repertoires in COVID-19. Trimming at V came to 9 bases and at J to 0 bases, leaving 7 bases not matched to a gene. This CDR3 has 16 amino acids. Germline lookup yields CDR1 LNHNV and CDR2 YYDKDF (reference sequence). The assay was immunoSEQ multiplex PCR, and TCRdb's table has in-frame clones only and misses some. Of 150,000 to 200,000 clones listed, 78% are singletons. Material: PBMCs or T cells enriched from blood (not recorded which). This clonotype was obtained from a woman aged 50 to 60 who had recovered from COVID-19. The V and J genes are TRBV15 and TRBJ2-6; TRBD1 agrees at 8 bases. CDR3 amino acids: CATAGTGISGANVLTF. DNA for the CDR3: TGTGCCACGGCGGGGACAGGTATCTCTGGGGCCAACGTCCTGACTTTC.